This T cell receptor (beta chain) is from a study of vaccination effects on CD4 cells after COVID-19. Background on the study: Each person got two doses of an mRNA SARS-CoV-2 vaccine, BNT162b2 or mRNA-1273. Study outcomes and limitations: Whether induced by infection or by vaccine, clones showed marked clonal contraction late after vaccination. The study, lacking early post-infection timepoints, had few convalescent patients.

Sequencing was performed with immunoSEQ multiplex PCR; in TCRdb, only in-frame clones are kept and a portion is missing. This repertoire shows around 56,000 clones, around three quarters found once; its top ten account for approximately 3%. CDR1 SGDLS and CDR2 YYNGEE come from the germline V gene. V was shortened by 3 bases and J by 4 bases, with 10 bases between the two germline ends. The CDR3 runs to 14 residues. The culture ran for roughly ten days before CD4+ T cells were isolated. The study found no prior SARS-CoV-2 infection in the vaccine recipients, who tested negative for nucleocapsid antibodies. This clone was found once. Antigen unknown.

The chain carries TRBV9 and TRBJ1-4; D remains ambiguous. The clonotype originates from a human donor who received a COVID-19 vaccine. The specimen was CD4+ T cells from PBMCs cultured without peptide, collected before COVID-19 vaccination. In DNA, the CDR3 is TGTGCCAGCAGCGCACCGGAGGGTAATGAAAAACTGTTTTTT. It encodes CASSAPEGNEKLFF.